The text below deals with one T cell receptor beta chain. Its antigen is still unknown. No much larger clonotype is one base removed from it; base qualities were not supplied. This entry is derived from a study of blood T cell repertoires in COVID-19 (dated by TCRdb to about 2020). Broadly, across the study: Samples from collaborators originated in the United States, Italy and Spain and spanned both the acute and convalescent phases of COVID-19. The repertoires were released in a freely available public database meant as a resource for research on the immune response to SARS-CoV-2. Samples were obtained from the ongoing ImmuneRACE study (first 160 participants) and from over 1,000 subjects provided by 6 global collaborators. Subjects who had been exposed to COVID-19, were actively infected with it, or had recovered from it provided the deeply sampled blood TCRbeta repertoires that made up the dataset. Where available, HLA class I and class II types were taken from metadata supplied by the sample provider and were not determined by assay-based typing. Sample metadata almost always included a de-identified subject ID, COVID-19 status, age in years and sex. The prospective study material was composed of cDNA or gDNA derived from T cells, B-cell-depleted T cells, or PBMCs. The paper as a whole reports these results and caveats: The amount of clinical and demographic metadata varied by source and participant and was provided uncurated.

Another Seattle source contributed samples from volunteer blood donors who had recovered from COVID-19. Collaborating institutions collected whole blood in K2EDTA tubes following their own protocols. For TCRbeta analysis, collaborator samples were shipped as frozen whole blood, as isolated PBMCs, or as DNA extracted from either sample type. The CDR3 contains 15 residues, cysteine and phenylalanine counted. Only CDR3 DNA is held: 45 bases, read in frame from base 1. TCRbeta CDR3 regions were amplified from genomic DNA by means of the immunoSEQ Assay, a bias-controlled multiplex PCR. The published analysis was carried out like this. The number of nucleated cells in each sample was estimated by amplification of reference gene primers within the assay. To quantify the absolute abundance of each unique TCRbeta CDR3 rearrangement, sequence reads were collapsed and filtered. For each sample, productive Simpson clonality was calculated as the square root of Simpson's diversity index across productive rearrangements. In TCRdb, the immuneACCESS table is reduced to in-frame sequences with V and J assigned. These tables do not hold every clone; where another copy was compared, an unresolved V gene accounts for under half, and the others remain unexplained. That table supplies the V and J calls and clone size; D and trimming were determined from the DNA. This sample is represented by about 140,000 clones; about four fifths of them were singletons. The biggest ten clones account for around 3.4% of the sample.

The receptor's source is a man between 65 and 85 years old who had recovered from COVID-19. The receptor chain draws on TRBV21-1 and TRBJ2-6; the D call in the table, TRBD2, was not verified against the DNA. TRBV21-1 is assigned pseudogene status. Sequencing used peripheral blood. The base sequence is TGTGCCAGCAGGGCCCGGAGCTCTGGGGCCAACGTCCTGACTTTC. Translation gives CASRARSSGANVLTF.